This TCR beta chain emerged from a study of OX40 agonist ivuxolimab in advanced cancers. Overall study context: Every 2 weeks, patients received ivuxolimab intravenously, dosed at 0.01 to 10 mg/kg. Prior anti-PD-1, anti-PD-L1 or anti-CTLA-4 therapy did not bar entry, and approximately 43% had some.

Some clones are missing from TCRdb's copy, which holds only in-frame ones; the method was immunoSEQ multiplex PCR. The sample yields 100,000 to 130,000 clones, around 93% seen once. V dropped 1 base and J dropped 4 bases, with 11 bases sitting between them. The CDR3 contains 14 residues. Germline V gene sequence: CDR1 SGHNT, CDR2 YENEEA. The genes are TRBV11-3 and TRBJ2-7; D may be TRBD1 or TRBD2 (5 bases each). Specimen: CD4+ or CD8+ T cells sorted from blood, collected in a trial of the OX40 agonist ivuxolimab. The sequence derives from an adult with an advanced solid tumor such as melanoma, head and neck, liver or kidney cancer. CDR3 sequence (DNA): TGTGCCAGCAGCTTAGGGCAGGGCGGGTACGAGCAGTACTTC. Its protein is CASSLGQGGYEQYF.